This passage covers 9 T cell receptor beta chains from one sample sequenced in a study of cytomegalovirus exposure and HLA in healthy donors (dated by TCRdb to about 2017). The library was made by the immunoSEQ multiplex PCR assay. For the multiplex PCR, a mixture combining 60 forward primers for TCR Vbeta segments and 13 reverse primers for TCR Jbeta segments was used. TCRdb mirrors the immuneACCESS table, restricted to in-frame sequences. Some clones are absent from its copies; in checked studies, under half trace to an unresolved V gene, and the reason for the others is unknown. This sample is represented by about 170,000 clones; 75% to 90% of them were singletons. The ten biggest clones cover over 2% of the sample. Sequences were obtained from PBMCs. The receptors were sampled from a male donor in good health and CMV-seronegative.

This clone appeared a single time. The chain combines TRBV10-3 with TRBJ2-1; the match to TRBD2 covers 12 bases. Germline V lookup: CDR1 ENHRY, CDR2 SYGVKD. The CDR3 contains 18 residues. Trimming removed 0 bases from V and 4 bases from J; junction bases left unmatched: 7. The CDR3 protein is CAISESVTSGGRYNEQFF. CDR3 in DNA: TGTGCCATCAGTGAGTCGGTGACTAGCGGGGGCCGATACAATGAGCAGTTCTTC.

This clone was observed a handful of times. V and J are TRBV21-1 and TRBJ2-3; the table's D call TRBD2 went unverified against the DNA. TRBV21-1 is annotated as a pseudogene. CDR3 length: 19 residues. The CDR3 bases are TGTGCCAGCAGCATCCTCAGGGGTAGCGGGGGGGCCGGTGGGGATACGCAGTATTTT. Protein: CASSILRGSGGAGGDTQYF.

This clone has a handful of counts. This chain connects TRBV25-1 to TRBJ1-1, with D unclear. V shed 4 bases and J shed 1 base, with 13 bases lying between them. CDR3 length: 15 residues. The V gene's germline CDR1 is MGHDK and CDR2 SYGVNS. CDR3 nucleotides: TGTGCCAGCAGTGGAAAGACATATGGGAACACTGAAGCTTTCTTT. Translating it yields CASSGKTYGNTEAFF. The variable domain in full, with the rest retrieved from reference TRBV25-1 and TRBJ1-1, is EADIYQTPRYLVIGTGKKITLECSQTMGHDKMYWYQQDPGMELHLIHYSYGVNSTEKGDLSSESTVSRIRTEHFPLTLESARPSHTSQYLCASSGKTYGNTEAFFGQGTRLTVV.

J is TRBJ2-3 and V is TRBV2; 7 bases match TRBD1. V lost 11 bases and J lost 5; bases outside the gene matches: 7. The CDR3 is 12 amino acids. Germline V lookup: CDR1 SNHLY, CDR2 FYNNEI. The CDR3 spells CADKGAEDTQYF. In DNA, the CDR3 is TGTGCCGACAAGGGGGCAGAAGATACGCAGTATTTT.

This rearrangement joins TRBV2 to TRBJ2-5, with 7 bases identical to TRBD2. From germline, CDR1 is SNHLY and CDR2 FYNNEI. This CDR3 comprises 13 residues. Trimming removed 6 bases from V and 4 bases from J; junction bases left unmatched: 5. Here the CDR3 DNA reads TGTGCCAGCAGCCCGAGGGAGGGAGAGACCCAGTACTTC. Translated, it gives CASSPREGETQYF.

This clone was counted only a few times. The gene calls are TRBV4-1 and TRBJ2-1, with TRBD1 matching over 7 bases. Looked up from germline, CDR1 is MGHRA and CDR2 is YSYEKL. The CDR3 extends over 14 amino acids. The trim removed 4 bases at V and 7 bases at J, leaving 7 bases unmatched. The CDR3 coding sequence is TGCGCCAGCAGCCCGACAGGGTTCGGGAATGAGCAGTTCTTC. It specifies CASSPTGFGNEQFF.

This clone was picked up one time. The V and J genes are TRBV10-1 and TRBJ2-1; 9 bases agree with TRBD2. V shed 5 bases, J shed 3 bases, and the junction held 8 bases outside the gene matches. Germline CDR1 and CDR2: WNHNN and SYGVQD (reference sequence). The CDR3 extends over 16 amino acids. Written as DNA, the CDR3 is TGCGCCAGCAGTTTGACTAGCGGCGCCCTCTACAATGAGCAGTTCTTC. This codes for CASSLTSGALYNEQFF.

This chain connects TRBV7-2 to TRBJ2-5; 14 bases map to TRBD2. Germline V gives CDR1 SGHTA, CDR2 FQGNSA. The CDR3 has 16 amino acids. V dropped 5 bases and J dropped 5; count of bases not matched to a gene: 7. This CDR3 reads CASSMTSGGARETQYF. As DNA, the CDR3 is TGTGCCAGCAGCATGACTAGCGGGGGGGCCAGGGAGACCCAGTACTTC.

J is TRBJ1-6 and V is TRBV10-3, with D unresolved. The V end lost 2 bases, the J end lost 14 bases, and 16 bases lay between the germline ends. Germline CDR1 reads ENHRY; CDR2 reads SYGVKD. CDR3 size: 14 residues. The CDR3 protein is CAISETSGGVTLHF. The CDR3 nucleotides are TGTGCCATCAGTGAGACATCGGGAGGTGTCACCCTCCACTTT.